These 30 T cell receptor beta chains originate from one sample sequenced in a study of shared clonotypes between healthy human individuals. Generated by immunoSEQ multiplex PCR, the TCRdb table keeps only in-frame clones and is missing some. The sample holds roughly 2,000,000 clones, about 93% seen once. Positively selected for CCR7, the CD45RO-negative cells used as naive CD8 cells excluded terminally differentiated effector memory CD45RA+ cells. Sequences were obtained from naive CD8+ T cells from PBMCs. Receptors originate from a man younger than 35 in good health. Some clones in this sample may be carry-over from other donors' samples.

The genes are TRBV5-4 and TRBJ2-7; tentative D call: TRBD1 (6 bases). Trimming took 2 bases from V and 5 from J, leaving 14 bases between them. CDR1 SGHNT and CDR2 YYREEE come from the germline V gene (reference sequence). This CDR3 has 14 residues. CDR3 DNA sequence: TGTGCCAGCAGCTTCCGGGACACCCGCGACGAGCAGTACTTC. Translated: CASSFRDTRDEQYF.

This chain connects TRBV4-2 to TRBJ2-7; D unclear. V lost 3 bases to trimming and J lost 3 bases, with 9 bases between them. CDR1 is LGHNA and CDR2 is YNFKEQ in the germline V gene. The length of the CDR3 is 13 residues. The CDR3 reads CASSQTRNYEQYF. The CDR3 nucleotides read TGTGCCAGCAGCCAGACTCGAAACTACGAGCAGTACTTC.

V is TRBV7-8 and J is TRBJ2-1; D possibly corresponds to TRBD2 (5 bases). Per the germline V gene, CDR1 is SGHVS and CDR2 is FQNEAQ. The CDR3 loop spans 14 amino acids. V was clipped by 5 bases and J by 6 bases, with 14 bases between them. The CDR3 nucleotides read TGTGCCAGCAGCCAAGGAGGCCTCTCCAATGAGCAGTTCTTC. Translating gives CASSQGGLSNEQFF.

The rearrangement links TRBV9 to TRBJ2-1, with 12 positions matching TRBD2. The CDR3 is 13 amino acids. V gave up 3 bases and J gave up 9 bases; unmatched junction bases: 1. Per germline, CDR1 SGDLS and CDR2 YYNGEE. The CDR3 sequence: CASSEGLAGEQFF. DNA of the CDR3: TGTGCCAGCAGCGAGGGACTAGCGGGTGAGCAGTTCTTC.

The rearrangement uses TRBV28 and TRBJ1-1, with 7 positions matching TRBD1. Looked up from germline, CDR1 is MDHEN and CDR2 is SYDVKM. The CDR3 runs 13 residues. Trimming took 8 bases from V and 2 from J; bases not matched to a gene: 5. The CDR3 sequence is CASSDRVNTEAFF. The DNA for the CDR3 is TGTGCCAGCTCAGACAGGGTTAACACTGAAGCTTTCTTT. Complete variable domain (other parts from reference TRBV28 and TRBJ1-1): DVKVTQSSRYLVKRTGEKVFLECVQDMDHENMFWYRQDPGLGLRLIYFSYDVKMKEKGDIPEGYSVSREKKERFSLILESASTNQTSMYLCASSDRVNTEAFFGQGTRLTVV.

The chain links TRBV7-3 to TRBJ2-6; a possible D gene is TRBD1 (5 bases). The CDR3 spans 18 residues. In germline, CDR1 is SGHTA, CDR2 FQGTGA. Trimming stripped 3 bases from V and 0 bases from J, with 15 bases between. CDR3 sequence: CASSFTGYSSSGANVLTF. CDR3 coding DNA: TGTGCCAGCAGCTTCACAGGCTACTCCTCCTCTGGGGCCAACGTCCTGACTTTC.

J is TRBJ2-2 and V is TRBV7-6; 11 bases fit TRBD2. This CDR3 is 16 amino acids long. Germline V gene sequence: CDR1 SGHVS, CDR2 FNYEAQ. J gave up 6 bases and V 6 bases, and 9 bases lay outside the gene matches. CDR3 in DNA: TGTGCCAGCAGAAAACTAGCGGGAGCTTCAGCCGGGGAGCTGTTTTTT. This gives the protein CASRKLAGASAGELFF. The full variable domain, with the rest looked up from reference TRBV7-6 and TRBJ2-2, is GAGVSQSPRYKVTKRGQDVALRCDPISGHVSLYWYRQALGQGPEFLTYFNYEAQQDKSGLPNDRFSAERPEGSISTLTIQRTEQRDSAMYRCASRKLAGASAGELFFGEGSRLTVL.

The V call is TRBV9, the J call TRBJ2-3; the D gene is possibly TRBD2 (6 bases). Trimming took 3 bases from V and 3 from J, leaving 20 bases between them. The CDR3 covers 17 residues. CDR1 is SGDLS and CDR2 is YYNGEE in the germline V gene. DNA of the CDR3: TGTGCCAGCAGCGCAACCGGGACTCACCCTCTAACAGATACGCAGTATTTT. Protein sequence: CASSATGTHPLTDTQYF.

Worth noting for this clone: The same CDR3 arises from other DNA sequences in this sample as well. The rearrangement links TRBV5-1 to TRBJ2-7; TRBD1 aligns across 7 bases. CDR1 and CDR2 (germline): SGHRS, YFSETQ. The CDR3 is made up of 14 amino acids. Trimming removed 0 bases from V and 2 bases from J; junction bases left unmatched: 2. The CDR3 sequence: CASSLAGTAYEQYF. CDR3 nucleotide sequence: TGCGCCAGCAGCTTGGCCGGGACAGCCTACGAGCAGTACTTC.

Here the CDR3 reads CASSVQGKRANEKLFF. The CDR3 nucleotides are TGTGCCAGCAGCGTGCAGGGGAAGAGGGCTAATGAAAAACTGTTTTTT. The chain uses TRBV9 and TRBJ1-4, with D perhaps matching TRBD1 (6 bases). The CDR3 sequence is 16 residues long. CDR1 is SGDLS and CDR2 is YYNGEE in the germline V gene. Trimming took off 2 bases at V and 3 bases at J, with 14 bases between the two ends.

The chain couples TRBV2 to TRBJ2-7; a weak D match, TRBD2 (6 bases). With 2 bases removed from V and 4 bases from J, the gap between germline ends came to 21 bases. The CDR3 contains 17 residues. Germline V gives CDR1 SNHLY, CDR2 FYNNEI. The CDR3 sequence: CASSENVLEASAYEQYF. In DNA form, the CDR3 reads TGTGCCAGCAGTGAAAACGTCCTCGAGGCTAGCGCATACGAGCAGTACTTC.

The V gene is TRBV6-1, the J gene TRBJ2-7; D might be TRBD2 (5 bases). The CDR3 loop spans 14 amino acids. With 4 bases removed from V and 2 bases from J, the gap between germline ends came to 12 bases. Germline V lookup: CDR1 MNHNS, CDR2 SASEGT. CDR3 amino acids: CASSGVRGTYEQYF. For the CDR3, the DNA is TGTGCCAGCAGTGGGGTACGGGGTACCTACGAGCAGTACTTC.

V is TRBV5-1 and J is TRBJ2-3, with 10 bases lining up with TRBD1. This CDR3 comprises 16 residues. The germline CDR1 and CDR2 sequences are SGHRS and YFSETQ. The J segment lost 0 bases and the V segment lost 4 bases, leaving 5 bases of the junction unmatched. This chain's CDR3 is CASSPKTGGSTDTQYF. The DNA of the CDR3 is TGCGCCAGCAGCCCAAAGACAGGGGGCAGCACAGATACGCAGTATTTT.

The gene calls are TRBV11-2 and TRBJ2-1; D ambiguous. The germline gives CDR1 SGHAT, CDR2 FQNNGV. V was cut by 10 bases and J by 5 bases, with 6 bases left in between. This CDR3 contains 10 residues. DNA of the CDR3: TGTGCCATAAGGGACAATGAGCAGTTCTTC. Translation gives CAIRDNEQFF.

The J gene is TRBJ2-1, the V gene TRBV27; TRBD2 matches 7 bases. This CDR3 region has 14 residues. Looked up from germline, CDR1 is MNHEY and CDR2 is SMNVEV (reference sequence). The ends lost 5 bases at V and 8 bases at J; junction bases unmatched: 9. This chain's CDR3 is CASSAGLDVDEQFF. The CDR3 nucleotides read TGTGCCAGCAGTGCCGGACTAGACGTGGATGAGCAGTTCTTC.

CDR3: CASSIGLRGVGGTEAFF. The CDR3 nucleotides are TGTGCCAGTAGTATAGGGCTCCGGGGGGTCGGGGGAACTGAAGCTTTCTTT. J is TRBJ1-1 and V is TRBV19; D may be TRBD1 (5 bases). The CDR3 runs 17 residues. V lost 1 base to trimming and J lost 5 bases, with 20 bases between them. Germline loops: CDR1 LNHDA, CDR2 SQIVND (reference sequence).

Regarding this clone: The conserved final phenylalanine or tryptophan is absent from the CDR3, which likely points to a read error. The rearrangement uses TRBV2 and TRBJ2-7; D gene uncertain. The V end was cut by 3 bases, the J end by 1 base, with 7 bases between. The CDR3 totals 13 residues. Germline CDR1 reads SNHLY; CDR2 reads FYNNEI. The CDR3 sequence: CASSEGSSYEQYL. The DNA of the CDR3 is TGTGCCAGCAGTGAGGGATCATCCTACGAGCAGTACCTC.

This chain joins TRBV15 and TRBJ2-7; no definite D call. Trimming removed 1 base at V and 7 bases at J, with 26 bases between. The V gene's germline CDR1 is LNHNV and CDR2 YYDKDF (reference sequence). This CDR3 has 18 residues. CDR3 bases: TGTGCCACCAGCAGAGTCGACATTCCCCTCCTCATACCCGTGGAGCAGTACTTC. This sequence encodes CATSRVDIPLLIPVEQYF.

This chain connects TRBV9 to TRBJ2-7; a possible D gene is TRBD1 (5 bases). The CDR3 length is 14 residues. Germline-derived CDR1 and CDR2 are SGDLS and YYNGEE. Trimming removed 1 base from V and 5 bases from J, with 13 bases in between. DNA of the CDR3: TGTGCCAGCAGCGTAACAGAAAGGGGCCACGAGCAGTACTTC. Protein product: CASSVTERGHEQYF.

The J gene is TRBJ2-7, the V gene TRBV11-2; 7 bases are a match to TRBD2. V lost 1 base, J lost 3 bases, and 9 bases stayed unmatched. CDR1 is SGHAT and CDR2 is FQNNGV in the germline V gene. CDR3 length: 16 amino acids. The CDR3 sequence: CASSLAEGGLHYEQYF. In DNA, the CDR3 is TGTGCCAGCAGCTTAGCCGAGGGAGGGCTCCACTACGAGCAGTACTTC.

The chain carries TRBV6-1 and TRBJ1-5, with a tentative D call TRBD1 (5 bases). V was cut by 6 bases and J by 3 bases, with 15 bases left in between. This CDR3 comprises 15 residues. CDR1 is MNHNS, CDR2 SASEGT, per germline. DNA for the CDR3: TGTGCCAGCAGGGAATACCGGGACCTCAATCAGCCCCAGCATTTT. Translation gives CASREYRDLNQPQHF.

This rearrangement joins TRBV28 to TRBJ2-7, with TRBD2 as a possible D gene (5 bases). Trimming left V 2 bases short and J 2 bases short, with 10 bases between. The CDR3 is 14 residues long. Germline-derived CDR1 and CDR2 are MDHEN and SYDVKM. Written as DNA, the CDR3 is TGTGCCAGCAGTTTAGAGGGCTCCACCTACGAGCAGTACTTC. Translated, it gives CASSLEGSTYEQYF.

The chain couples TRBV4-1 to TRBJ2-7; perhaps TRBD2 as D (6 bases). Germline CDR1 reads MGHRA; CDR2 reads YSYEKL. The CDR3 totals 15 residues. Trimming removed 4 bases from V and 5 bases from J, with 18 bases in between. CDR3 in amino acids: CASSPRDSTAHEQYF. The CDR3 nucleotides read TGCGCCAGCAGCCCACGGGACTCCACGGCCCACGAGCAGTACTTC.

The CDR3 region is CAWSPLEREGLEQYF. The CDR3 region has the DNA TGTGCCTGGAGTCCCCTGGAGCGGGAGGGCCTCGAGCAGTACTTC. The rearrangement joins TRBV30 to TRBJ2-7; TRBD2 matches 10 bases. The length of the CDR3 is 15 residues. Per the germline V gene, CDR1 is GTSNPN and CDR2 is SVGIG (reference sequence). The J segment lost 6 bases and the V segment lost 2 bases, leaving 10 bases of the junction unmatched.

This chain links TRBV7-9 with TRBJ2-1, with 10 bases identical to TRBD1. The CDR3 has 16 residues. In germline, CDR1 is SEHNR, CDR2 FQNEAQ (reference sequence). V lost 1 base and J lost 4; bases outside the gene matches: 4. The CDR3 loop reads CASSLVRDRGYNEQFF. The CDR3 DNA sequence: TGTGCCAGCAGCTTAGTAAGGGACAGGGGATACAATGAGCAGTTCTTC.

This chain joins TRBV4-3 and TRBJ2-7; TRBD1 matches at 8 bases. Germline trimming cut 3 bases from V and 1 base from J; bases unmatched to any gene: 17. Germline values: CDR1 LGHNA, CDR2 YSLEER. The CDR3 loop spans 19 amino acids. CDR3 nucleotide sequence: TGCGCCAGCAGCCATCCTTTTTTTGGGGGGAGGACAGGGTCCTACGAGCAGTACTTC. Its translation: CASSHPFFGGRTGSYEQYF.

The rearrangement uses TRBV7-8 and TRBJ1-2; D gene ambiguous. Per the germline V gene, CDR1 is SGHVS and CDR2 is FQNEAQ. The germline V and J ends were trimmed by 1 base and 8 bases, with 14 bases remaining between them. The CDR3 covers 14 residues. The CDR3 is CASSLDYPGGGYTF. For the CDR3, the DNA is TGTGCCAGCAGCTTAGACTACCCTGGAGGGGGCTACACCTTC.

The chain recombines TRBV5-6 with TRBJ1-1; D not resolved. Trimming took off 0 bases at V and 6 bases at J, with 6 bases between the two ends. This CDR3 is 12 amino acids long. Germline CDR1 and CDR2: SGHDT and YYEEEE. The CDR3, as DNA: TGTGCCAGCAGCTTGGAGAGCGCTGAAGCTTTCTTT. Translated: CASSLESAEAFF.

This chain joins TRBV7-6 and TRBJ2-1; no firm D call. Germline V gene lookup returns CDR1 SGHVS and CDR2 FNYEAQ. The CDR3 is 13 residues long. Between the trimmed V and J ends, which lost 0 bases and 8 bases, there was a span of 8 bases. CDR3 nucleotides: TGTGCCAGCAGCTTAGCGCTGCTGGATGAGCAGTTCTTC. It specifies CASSLALLDEQFF.

The V call is TRBV27, the J call TRBJ2-7; the D gene could be TRBD1 or TRBD2 (6 bases each). Germline assignment: CDR1 MNHEY and CDR2 SMNVEV (reference sequence). The ends were cut back, 3 bases at V and 2 bases at J, with 17 bases in the middle. This CDR3 spans 16 amino acids. CDR3 sequence reads: CASSLTLIRGAYEQYF. The CDR3 DNA is TGTGCCAGCAGTTTGACCCTAATAAGGGGGGCCTACGAGCAGTACTTC.